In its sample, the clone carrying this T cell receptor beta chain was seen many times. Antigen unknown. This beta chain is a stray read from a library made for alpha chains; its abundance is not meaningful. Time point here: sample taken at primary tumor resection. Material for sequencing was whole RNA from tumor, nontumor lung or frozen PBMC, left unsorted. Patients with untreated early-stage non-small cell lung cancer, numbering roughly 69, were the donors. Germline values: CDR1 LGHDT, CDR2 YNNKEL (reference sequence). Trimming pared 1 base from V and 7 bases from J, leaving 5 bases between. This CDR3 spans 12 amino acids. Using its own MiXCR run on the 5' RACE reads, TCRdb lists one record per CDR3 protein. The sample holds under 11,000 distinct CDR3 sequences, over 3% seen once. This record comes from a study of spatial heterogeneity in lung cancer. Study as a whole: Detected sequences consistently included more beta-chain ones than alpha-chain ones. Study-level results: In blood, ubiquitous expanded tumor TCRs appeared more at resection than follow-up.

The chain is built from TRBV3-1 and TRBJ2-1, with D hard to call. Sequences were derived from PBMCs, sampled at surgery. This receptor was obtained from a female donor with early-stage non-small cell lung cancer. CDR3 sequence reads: CASSQATNEQFF. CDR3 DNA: TGTGCCAGCAGCCAAGCCACAAATGAGCAGTTCTTC.